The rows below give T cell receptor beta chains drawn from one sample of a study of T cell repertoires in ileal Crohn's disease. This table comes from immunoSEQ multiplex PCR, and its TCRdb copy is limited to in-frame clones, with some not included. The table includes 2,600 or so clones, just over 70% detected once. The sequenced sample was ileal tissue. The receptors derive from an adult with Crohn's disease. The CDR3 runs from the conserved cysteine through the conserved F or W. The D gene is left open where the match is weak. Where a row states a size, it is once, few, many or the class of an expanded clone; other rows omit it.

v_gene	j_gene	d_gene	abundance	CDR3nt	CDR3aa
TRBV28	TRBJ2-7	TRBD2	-	TGTGCCAGCAGGGGGTGGACTAGCGGCTCCTACGAGCAGTACTTC	CASRGWTSGSYEQYF
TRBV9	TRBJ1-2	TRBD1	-	TGTGCCAGCAGCCCGTGGACAGGGGATGGCTACACCTTC	CASSPWTGDGYTF
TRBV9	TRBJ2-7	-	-	TGTGCCAGCAGCGCCCAGGGGAGTTACGGCGAGCAGTACTTC	CASSAQGSYGEQYF
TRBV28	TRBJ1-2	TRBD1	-	TGTGCCAGCAGTATAGCCGGACAGGGTAAAGATGGCTACACCTTC	CASSIAGQGKDGYTF
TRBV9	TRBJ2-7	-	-	TGTGCCAGCAGCCCGCGACTTGGCTCCTACGAGCAGTACTTC	CASSPRLGSYEQYF
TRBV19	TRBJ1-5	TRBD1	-	TGTGCCAGTAGTATAATGGGGACAGGCAATCAGCCCCAGCATTTT	CASSIMGTGNQPQHF
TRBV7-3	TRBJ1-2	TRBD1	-	TGTGCCAGCAGCTTAGGGACAGGGGGCGGTTTTAATGGCTACACCTTC	CASSLGTGGGFNGYTF
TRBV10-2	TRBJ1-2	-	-	TGCGCCAGCGCCGAATCCGCAGGGCTCGGGGGCTACACCTTC	CASAESAGLGGYTF
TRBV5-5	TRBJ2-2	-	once	TGTGCCAGCAGCTTTTCTCCTGACACCGGGGAGCTGTTTTTT	CASSFSPDTGELFF
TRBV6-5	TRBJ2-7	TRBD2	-	TGTGCCAGCAGGGGACTAGCGGCCTCCTACGAGCAGTACTTC	CASRGLAASYEQYF
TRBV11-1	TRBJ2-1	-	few	TGTGCCAGCAGCTTAAGGTTTTCAAGACAGGCGAACAATGAGCAGTTCTTC	CASSLRFSRQANNEQFF
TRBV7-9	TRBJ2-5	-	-	TGTGCCAGCAGCTTAGAGGGCCCCGGCGCGACAGGGGAGGGGACCCAGTACTTC	CASSLEGPGATGEGTQYF
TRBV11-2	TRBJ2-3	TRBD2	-	TGTGCCAGCAGCCTCGACAGGACTAGCGTGGATACGCAGTATTTT	CASSLDRTSVDTQYF
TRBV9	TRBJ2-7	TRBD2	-	TGTGCCAGCAGCTCCCCGACTAGCGCTTACGAGCAGTACTTC	CASSSPTSAYEQYF
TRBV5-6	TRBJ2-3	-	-	TGTGCCAGCAGCTTGGAACGGGGAGCAGATACGCAGTATTTT	CASSLERGADTQYF
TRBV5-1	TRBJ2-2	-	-	TGCGCCAGCACCCGGACAGCCGACTCGACGAACACCGGGGAGCTGTTTTTT	CASTRTADSTNTGELFF
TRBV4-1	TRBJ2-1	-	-	TGCGCCAGCAGCCAGACTATGTTTGGTGGTTACAATGAGCAGTTCTTC	CASSQTMFGGYNEQFF
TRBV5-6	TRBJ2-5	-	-	TGTGCCAGCAGCTGGCGGGGGCCAATAGGGGAGACCCAGTACTTC	CASSWRGPIGETQYF
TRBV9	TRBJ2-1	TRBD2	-	TGTGCCAGCAGCGTAGAGACCGGGGGGGCACGCTACAATGAGCAGTTCTTC	CASSVETGGARYNEQFF
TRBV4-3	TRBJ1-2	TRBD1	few	TGCGCCAGCAGCCAAGGGGGACAGGGAATTTATGGCTACACCTTC	CASSQGGQGIYGYTF
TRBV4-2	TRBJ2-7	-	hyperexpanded	TGTGCCAGCAGCCAGGGGGACTTTTCGAGCTCCTACGAGCAGTACTTC	CASSQGDFSSSYEQYF
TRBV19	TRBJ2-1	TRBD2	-	TGTGCCAGTAGTCCGCCCGGACTAGCGGGAGCCAGTGAGCAGTTCTTC	CASSPPGLAGASEQFF
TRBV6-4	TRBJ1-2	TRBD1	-	TGTGCCAGCAGTGGATGGGACAGCACTAACTATGGCTACACCTTC	CASSGWDSTNYGYTF
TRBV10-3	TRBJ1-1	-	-	TGTGCCATCAGTGGTGGGCCCACTGAAGCTTTCTTT	CAISGGPTEAFF
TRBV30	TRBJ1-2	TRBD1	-	TGTGCCTGGACTAAGACAGGGCCCGTGAATGGCTACACCTTC	CAWTKTGPVNGYTF
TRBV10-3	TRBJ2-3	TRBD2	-	TGTGCCATCAGTGTTGCGGGGGGGACAGATACGCAGTATTTT	CAISVAGGTDTQYF
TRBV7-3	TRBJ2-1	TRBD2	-	TGTGCCAGCAGCTTAAGAAGCGGGAGGGACCATGAGCAGTTCTTC	CASSLRSGRDHEQFF
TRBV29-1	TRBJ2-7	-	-	TGCAGCGTTGAGGTGTCCTCCTACGAGCAGTACTTC	CSVEVSSYEQYF
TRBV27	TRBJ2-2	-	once	TGTGCCAGCAGATCCCCCGGGACTGTTAACACCGGGGAGCTGTTTTTT	CASRSPGTVNTGELFF
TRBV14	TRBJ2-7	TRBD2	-	TGTGCCAGCAGCCAAGATTCGGGACTAGTCTCCGAGCAGTACTTC	CASSQDSGLVSEQYF
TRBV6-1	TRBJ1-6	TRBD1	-	TGTGCCAGCAGTGAAGTTGGGACAGGGGCTTCACCCCTCCACTTT	CASSEVGTGASPLHF
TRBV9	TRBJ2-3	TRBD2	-	TGTGCCAGCAGCGTAGCTACCGGGGCTGGACTAGCGGGTTCCACAGATACGCAGTATTTT	CASSVATGAGLAGSTDTQYF
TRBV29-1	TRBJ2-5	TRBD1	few	TGCAGCGTTGAAGCCTACGCAGACCTGCAGGGGGCCGGGGAGACCCAGTACTTC	CSVEAYADLQGAGETQYF
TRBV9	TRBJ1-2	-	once	TGTGCCAGCAGCGTAGGTTCCACAGGGCCCTACACCTTC	CASSVGSTGPYTF
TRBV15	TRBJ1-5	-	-	TGTGCCACCAGCACAGGGGGCAATCAGCCCCAGCATTTT	CATSTGGNQPQHF
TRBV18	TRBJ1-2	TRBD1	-	TGTGCCAGCTCCCCTCGGACAGGGGATGGCTACACCTTC	CASSPRTGDGYTF
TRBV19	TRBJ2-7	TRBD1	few	TGTGCCAGTAGTGACCCTCACGGGACAGGGTACTACGAGCAGTACTTC	CASSDPHGTGYYEQYF
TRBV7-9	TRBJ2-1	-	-	TGTGCCAGCAGCTCCGACAGCTCCTACAATGAGCAGTTCTTC	CASSSDSSYNEQFF
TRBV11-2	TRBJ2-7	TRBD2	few	TGTGCCAGCAAGGAGGGGAGCGGGAGCCGCGAGCAGTACTTC	CASKEGSGSREQYF
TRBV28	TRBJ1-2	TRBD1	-	TGTGCCAGCAGTGGACAGGGGGCGGGCTACACCTTC	CASSGQGAGYTF
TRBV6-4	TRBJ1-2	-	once	TGTGCCAGCAGTGCGGAGAGTGGCTATGGCTACACCTTC	CASSAESGYGYTF
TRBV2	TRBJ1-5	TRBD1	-	TGTGCCAGCAGTTTGGACAGGGGTGGGCAGCCCCAGCATTTT	CASSLDRGGQPQHF
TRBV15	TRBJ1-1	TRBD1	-	TGTGCCACCAGCATGGGTTTGGGACAGACGAACACTGAAGCTTTCTTT	CATSMGLGQTNTEAFF
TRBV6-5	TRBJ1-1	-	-	TGTGCCAGCAGTTCGGTCACTGAAGCTTTCTTT	CASSSVTEAFF
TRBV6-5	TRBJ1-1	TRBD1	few	TGTGCCAGCAGTACAGGGGCCCCTGCGAACACTGAAGCTTTCTTT	CASSTGAPANTEAFF